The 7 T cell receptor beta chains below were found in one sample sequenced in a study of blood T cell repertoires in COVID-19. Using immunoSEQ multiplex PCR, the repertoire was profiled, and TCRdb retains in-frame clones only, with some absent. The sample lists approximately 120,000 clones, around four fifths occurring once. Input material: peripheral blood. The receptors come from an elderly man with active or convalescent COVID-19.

The CDR3 loop reads CASSSVGVHTEAFF. The CDR3 coding sequence is TGTGCCAGCAGCTCAGTCGGGGTACACACTGAAGCTTTCTTT. The chain employs TRBV7-9 and TRBJ1-1; unclear D gene. V was pared by 4 bases and J by 3 bases, with 12 bases between. Germline-derived CDR1 and CDR2 are SEHNR and FQNEAQ (reference sequence). There are 14 residues in the CDR3.

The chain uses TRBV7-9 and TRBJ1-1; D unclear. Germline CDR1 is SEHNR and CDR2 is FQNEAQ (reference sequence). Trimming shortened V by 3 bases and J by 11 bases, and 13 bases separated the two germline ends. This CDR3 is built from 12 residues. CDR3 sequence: CASSFDGGSAFF. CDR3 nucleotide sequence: TGTGCCAGCAGCTTTGACGGCGGGTCGGCTTTCTTT.

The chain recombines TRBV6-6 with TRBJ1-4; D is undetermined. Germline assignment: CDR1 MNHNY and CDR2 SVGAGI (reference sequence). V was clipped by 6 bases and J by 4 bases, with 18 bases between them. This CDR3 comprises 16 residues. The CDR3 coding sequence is TGTGCCAGCAGCCTTACCCCAACAGCAGATAATGAAAAACTGTTTTTT. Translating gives CASSLTPTADNEKLFF.

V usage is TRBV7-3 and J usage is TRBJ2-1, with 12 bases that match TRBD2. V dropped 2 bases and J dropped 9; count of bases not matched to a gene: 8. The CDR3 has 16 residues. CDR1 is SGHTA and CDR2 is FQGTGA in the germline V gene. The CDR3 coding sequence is TGTGCCAGCAGCTTATCCCGACTAGCGGGGGAGAGTGAGCAGTTCTTC. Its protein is CASSLSRLAGESEQFF.

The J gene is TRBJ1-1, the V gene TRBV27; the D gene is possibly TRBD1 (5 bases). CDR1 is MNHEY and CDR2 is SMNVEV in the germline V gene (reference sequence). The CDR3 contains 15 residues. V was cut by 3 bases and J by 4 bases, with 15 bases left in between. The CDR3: CASSLTVTLSTEAFF. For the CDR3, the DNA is TGTGCCAGCAGTTTGACAGTAACCTTGAGCACTGAAGCTTTCTTT.

CDR3 DNA: TGCGCCAGCAGTCAATCGGGGGACAGGGAGGATGAGCAGTTCTTC. Amino acids: CASSQSGDREDEQFF. V and J are TRBV23-1 and TRBJ2-1; 9 bases match TRBD1. TRBV23-1 is placed among ORFs of uncertain function. The CDR3 sequence is 15 residues long. After removal of 0 bases from V and 8 bases from J, the junction contained 5 bases not matched to a gene.

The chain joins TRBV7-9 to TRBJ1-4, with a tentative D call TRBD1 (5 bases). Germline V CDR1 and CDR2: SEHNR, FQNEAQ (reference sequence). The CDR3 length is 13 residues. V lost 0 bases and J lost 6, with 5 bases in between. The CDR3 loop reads CASSLAGDEKLFF. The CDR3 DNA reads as TGTGCCAGCAGCTTAGCAGGGGATGAAAAACTGTTTTTT. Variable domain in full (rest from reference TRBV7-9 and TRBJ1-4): DTGVSQNPRHKITKRGQNVTFRCDPISEHNRLYWYRQTLGQGPEFLTYFQNEAQLEKSRLLSDRFSAERPKGSFSTLEIQRTEQGDSAMYLCASSLAGDEKLFFGSGTQLSVL.